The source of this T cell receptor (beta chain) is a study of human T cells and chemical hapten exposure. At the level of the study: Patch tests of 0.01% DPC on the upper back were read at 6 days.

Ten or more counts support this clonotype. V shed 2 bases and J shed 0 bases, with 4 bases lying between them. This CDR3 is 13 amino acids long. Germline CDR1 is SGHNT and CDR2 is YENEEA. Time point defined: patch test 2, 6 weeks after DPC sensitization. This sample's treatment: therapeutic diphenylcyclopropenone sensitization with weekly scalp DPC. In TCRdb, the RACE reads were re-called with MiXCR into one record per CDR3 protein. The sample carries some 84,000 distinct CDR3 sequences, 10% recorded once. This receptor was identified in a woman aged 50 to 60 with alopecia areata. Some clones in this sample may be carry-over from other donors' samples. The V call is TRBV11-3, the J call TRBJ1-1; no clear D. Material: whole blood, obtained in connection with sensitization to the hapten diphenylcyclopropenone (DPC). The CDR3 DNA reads TGTGCCAGCAGCTTATACCTGAACACTGAAGCTTTCTTT. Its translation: CASSLYLNTEAFF.